Described below is a single TCR beta chain sequence and its context. Antigen specificity is unknown. V lost 0 bases, J lost 7 bases, and 7 bases stayed unmatched. The germline gives CDR1 SGDLS, CDR2 YYNGEE. The length of the CDR3 is 16 residues. This record comes from a study of cytomegalovirus exposure and HLA in healthy donors. Study-wide findings and caveats: With later analysis, a missense DCLRE1C variant became linked to TCR beta V- and J-gene trimming.

This PCR relied on a set of 60 Vbeta primers and 13 Jbeta primers. Clones were read by immunoSEQ multiplex PCR, and TCRdb kept only the in-frame ones, dropping some. The top ten hold 1.5% to 1.9% of the sample, which has 180,000 or so clones, 82% seen once. Sequenced input: PBMCs. The clonotype was recovered from a man between 40 and 49 years old in good health and CMV-seronegative. The chain joins TRBV9 to TRBJ2-1; TRBD1 agrees at 10 bases. CDR3: CASSVARDRGNNEQFF. The CDR3 DNA reads TGTGCCAGCAGCGTAGCCCGGGACAGGGGAAATAATGAGCAGTTCTTC. Full variable domain (missing parts from reference TRBV9 and TRBJ2-1): DSGVTQTPKHLITATGQRVTLRCSPRSGDLSVYWYQQSLDQGLQFLIQYYNGEERAKGNILERFSAQQFPDLHSELNLSSLELGDSALYFCASSVARDRGNNEQFFGPGTRLTVL.